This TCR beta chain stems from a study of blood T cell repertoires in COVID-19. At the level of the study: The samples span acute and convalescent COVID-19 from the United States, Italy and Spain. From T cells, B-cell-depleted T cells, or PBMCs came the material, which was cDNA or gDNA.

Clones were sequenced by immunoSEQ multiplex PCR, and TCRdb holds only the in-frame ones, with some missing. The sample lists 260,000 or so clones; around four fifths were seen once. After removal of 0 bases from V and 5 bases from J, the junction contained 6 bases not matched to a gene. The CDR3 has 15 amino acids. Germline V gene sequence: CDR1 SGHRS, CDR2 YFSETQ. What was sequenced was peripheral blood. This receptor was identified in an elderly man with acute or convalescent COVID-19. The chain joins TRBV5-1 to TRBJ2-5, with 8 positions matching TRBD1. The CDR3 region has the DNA TGCGCCAGCAGCTTGGGTCAGGGGGCGCTTGAGACCCAGTACTTC. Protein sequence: CASSLGQGALETQYF.